The sequence of this T cell receptor beta chain was determined in a study of blood T cells in healthy people across ages. The draw of peripheral blood yielded about 9.4 milliliters from each donor. V lost 8 bases and J 0 bases, leaving 15 bases between the germline ends. Germline-derived CDR1 and CDR2 are SEHNR and FQNEAQ (reference sequence). CDR3 length: 15 amino acids. A second PCR, run for 7 to 11 cycles, used a sample-barcoded 5' primer plus a J-beta primer mix. MiXCR, applied by TCRdb to the 5' RACE reads, yields one record per CDR3 protein. This table holds 700,000 to 900,000 distinct CDR3 sequences, roughly 25% found once. Another study also made use of these data, one on T cells of mothers and their children. That study adds: There were over 9.5 million TCR beta CDR3 reads from each mother and 2.5 million to 3.5 million from each child.

This chain uses TRBV7-9 with TRBJ2-3; TRBD1 might be the D (5 bases). This receptor was identified in a boy aged 10-17 years in good health. Material for sequencing was blood. The CDR3 DNA reads TGTGCCAGCGGCCGACAGTCTGCTAGCACAGATACGCAGTATTTT. Protein product: CASGRQSASTDTQYF.